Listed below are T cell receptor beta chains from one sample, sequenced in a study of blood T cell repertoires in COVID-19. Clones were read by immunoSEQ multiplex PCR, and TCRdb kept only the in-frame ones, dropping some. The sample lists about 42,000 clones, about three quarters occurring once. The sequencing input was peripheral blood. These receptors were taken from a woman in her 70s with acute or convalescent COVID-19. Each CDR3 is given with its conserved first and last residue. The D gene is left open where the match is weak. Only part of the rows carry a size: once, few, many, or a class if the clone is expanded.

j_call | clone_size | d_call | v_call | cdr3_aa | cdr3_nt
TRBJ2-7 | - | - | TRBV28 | CASSFALDTLTYEQYF | TGTGCCAGCAGTTTCGCCCTTGACACCCTGACCTACGAGCAGTACTTC
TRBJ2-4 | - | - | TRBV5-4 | CASSASLDLGDIQYF | TGTGCCAGCAGCGCGTCACTGGATTTAGGGGACATTCAGTACTTC
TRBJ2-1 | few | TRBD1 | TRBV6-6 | CASSPLTGNSPYNEQFF | TGTGCCAGCAGTCCCCTGACAGGGAATTCCCCCTACAATGAGCAGTTCTTC
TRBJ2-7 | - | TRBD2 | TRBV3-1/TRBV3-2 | CASSQLTSLEQYF | TGTGCCAGCAGCCAGCTGACTAGCCTCGAGCAGTACTTC
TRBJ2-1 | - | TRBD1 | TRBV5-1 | CASSPGQGSYNEQFF | TGCGCCAGCAGCCCAGGACAGGGCTCCTACAATGAGCAGTTCTTC
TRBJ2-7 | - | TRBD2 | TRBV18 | CASSQSGNYGEQYF | TGTGCCAGCTCTCAAAGCGGGAACTATGGCGAGCAGTACTTC
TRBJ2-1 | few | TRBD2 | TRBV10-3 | CAISEEGGSAYNEQFF | TGTGCCATCAGTGAGGAAGGCGGGAGTGCCTACAATGAGCAGTTCTTC
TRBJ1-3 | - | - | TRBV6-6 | CASSPDSGSGNTIYF | TGTGCCAGCAGCCCCGACTCGGGCTCTGGAAACACCATATATTTT
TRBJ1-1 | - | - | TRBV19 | CASSTLQGPTEAFF | TGTGCCAGTAGTACCCTACAGGGCCCTACTGAAGCTTTCTTT
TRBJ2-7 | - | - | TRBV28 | CASSLLDRYEQYF | TGTGCCAGCAGTTTACTAGACAGGTACGAGCAGTACTTC
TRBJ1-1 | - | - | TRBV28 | CASSFGEITEAFF | TGTGCCAGCAGCTTCGGTGAAATCACTGAAGCTTTCTTT
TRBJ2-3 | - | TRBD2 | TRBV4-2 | CASSQGNSGGADTQYF | TGTGCCAGCAGCCAAGGAAATAGCGGGGGGGCGGATACGCAGTATTTT
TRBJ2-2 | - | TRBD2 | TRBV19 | CATSGLAGGRAGELFF | TGTGCCACCTCGGGACTAGCGGGAGGTAGGGCCGGGGAGCTGTTTTTT
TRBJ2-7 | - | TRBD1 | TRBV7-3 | CASSFGRGLYEQYF | TGTGCCAGCAGCTTCGGCAGGGGGCTGTACGAGCAGTACTTC
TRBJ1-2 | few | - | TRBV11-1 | CASSLGMNYGYTF | TGTGCCAGCAGCTTAGGTATGAACTATGGCTACACCTTC
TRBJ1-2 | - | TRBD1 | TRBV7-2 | CASSVTGGHGYTF | TGTGCCAGCAGCGTTACAGGGGGCCATGGCTACACCTTC
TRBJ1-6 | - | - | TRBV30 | CAWSPWDFRNSPLHF | TGTGCCTGGAGTCCTTGGGACTTTAGGAATTCACCCCTCCACTTT
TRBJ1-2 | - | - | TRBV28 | CASSWGGYGYTF | TGTGCCAGCAGTTGGGGGGGGTACGGCTACACCTTC
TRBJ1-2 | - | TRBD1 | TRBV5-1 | CASSSRTGGGYGYTF | TGCGCCAGCAGCTCCCGAACAGGGGGAGGCTATGGCTACACCTTC
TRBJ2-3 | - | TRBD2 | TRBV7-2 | CASSPRRTSGRSDTQYF | TGTGCCAGCAGCCCCAGGCGGACTAGCGGGAGATCAGATACGCAGTATTTT
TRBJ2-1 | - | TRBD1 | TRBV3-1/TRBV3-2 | CASRLTSTTGQGPFF | TGTGCCAGCAGGCTGACAAGTACCACGGGACAGGGTCCGTTCTTC
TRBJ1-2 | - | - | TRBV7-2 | CASSRRDTSLGYTF | TGTGCCAGCAGCCGCAGGGATACCTCGCTAGGCTACACCTTC
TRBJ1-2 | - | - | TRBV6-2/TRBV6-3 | CASSDSSGYGYTF | TGTGCCAGCAGCGACAGCTCGGGCTATGGCTACACCTTC